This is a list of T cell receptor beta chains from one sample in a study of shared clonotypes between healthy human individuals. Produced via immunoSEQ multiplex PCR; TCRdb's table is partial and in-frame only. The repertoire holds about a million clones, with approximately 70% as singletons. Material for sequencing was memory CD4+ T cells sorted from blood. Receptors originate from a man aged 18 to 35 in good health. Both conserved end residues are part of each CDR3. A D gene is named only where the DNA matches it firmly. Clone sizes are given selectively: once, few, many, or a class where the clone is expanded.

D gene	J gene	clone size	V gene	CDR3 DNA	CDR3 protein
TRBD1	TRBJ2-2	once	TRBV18	TGTGCCAGCTCAACGGGACAGGGCTCACACGGGGAGCTGTTTTTT	CASSTGQGSHGELFF
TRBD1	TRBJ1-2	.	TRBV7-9	TGTGCCAGCAGCTGGGGACAGGGACAGCGACGTGGCTACACCTTC	CASSWGQGQRRGYTF
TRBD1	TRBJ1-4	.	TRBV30	TGTGCCTCCGACAGGGGTGGTGAAAAACTGTTTTTT	CASDRGGEKLFF
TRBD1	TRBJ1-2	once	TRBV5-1	TGCGCCAGCAGCTTGGGACAGGGGGCGGGATATGGCTACACCTTC	CASSLGQGAGYGYTF
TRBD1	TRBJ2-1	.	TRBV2	TGTGCCAGCAGTGGGTCAGGGGGCTCCTACAATGAGCAGTTCTTC	CASSGSGGSYNEQFF
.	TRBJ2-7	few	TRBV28	TGTGCCAGCAGTCGGCGACAGGGAGGTTACTACGAGCAGTACTTC	CASSRRQGGYYEQYF
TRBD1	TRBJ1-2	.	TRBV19	TGTGCCAGTAGTCGCGGACAGGGTGCTTGGGAAAACTATGGCTACACCTTC	CASSRGQGAWENYGYTF
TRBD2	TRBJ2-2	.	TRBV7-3	TGTGCCAGCAGCTTAACCGCGGGGGGCCCCACCGGGGAGCTGTTTTTT	CASSLTAGGPTGELFF
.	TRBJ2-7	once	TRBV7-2	TGTGCCAGCAGCTTACCTGCCAGGGGGGGCTACGAGCAGTACTTC	CASSLPARGGYEQYF
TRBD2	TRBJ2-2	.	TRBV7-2	TGTGCCAGCAGCTTTCGCCCTCCCGGACTAGCGGGAGTAGTGCTGTTTTTT	CASSFRPPGLAGVVLFF
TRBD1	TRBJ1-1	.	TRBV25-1	TGTGCCAGCAGAGGGGGCTACACTGAAGCTTTCTTT	CASRGGYTEAFF
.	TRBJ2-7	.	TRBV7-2	TGTGCCAGCAGCCCCAGCTTACCAGGCCCCTACGAGCAGTACTTC	CASSPSLPGPYEQYF
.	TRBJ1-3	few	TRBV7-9	TGTGCCAGCAGCTTGGGAACGGGAAACACCATATATTTT	CASSLGTGNTIYF
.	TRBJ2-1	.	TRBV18	TGTGCCAGTTCCATGGGGCAGGGAGCCTACAATGAGCAGTTCTTC	CASSMGQGAYNEQFF
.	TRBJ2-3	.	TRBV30	TGTGCCTGGAGTGTAGAGGATACGCAGTATTTT	CAWSVEDTQYF
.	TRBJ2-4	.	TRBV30	TGTGCCTGGAGTGTAGGACATTCCAAAAACATTCAGTACTTC	CAWSVGHSKNIQYF
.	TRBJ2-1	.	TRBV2	TGTGCCAGCAGTGAAGCGGGTAGCTCCTACAATGAGCAGTTCTTC	CASSEAGSSYNEQFF
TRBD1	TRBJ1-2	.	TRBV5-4	TGTGCCAGCAGACGGGACAGGGCAGGTGGCTACACCTTC	CASRRDRAGGYTF
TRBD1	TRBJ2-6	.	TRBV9	TGTGCCAGCAGCGTGACAGGGACCTCTGGGGCCAACGTCCTGACTTTC	CASSVTGTSGANVLTF
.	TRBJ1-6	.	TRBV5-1	TGCGCCAGCAGCTTGAACAGGGACGGCTATTCACCCCTCCACTTT	CASSLNRDGYSPLHF
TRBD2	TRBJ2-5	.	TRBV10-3	TGTGCCATCAGACCCGGGACTAGCGGCCAAGAGACCCAGTACTTC	CAIRPGTSGQETQYF
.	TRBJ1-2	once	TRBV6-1	TGTGCCAGCAGTGAAGAGGGGGGTCACGGTGGCTACACCTTC	CASSEEGGHGGYTF